The 29 T cell receptor beta chains reported below all come from one sample, sequenced in a study of beta chain features in type 1 diabetes. As every portion of the isolated RNA was reverse transcribed, the sequencing read expressed TCRB transcripts. Method: immunoSEQ multiplex PCR; TCRdb's copy keeps in-frame clones and lacks some. The sample has hundreds of thousands of clones, 30% seen once. The material sequenced was naive CD4+ T cells from blood. The receptors derive from a man between 18 and 29 years old in good health.

This chain connects TRBV7-2 to TRBJ2-3; unclear D gene. This CDR3 is 13 amino acids long. Trimming pared 6 bases from V and 2 bases from J, leaving 9 bases between. Germline assignment: CDR1 SGHTA and CDR2 FQGNSA. CDR3 nucleotide sequence: TGTGCCAGCAGTTTTCTCCCCACAGATACGCAGTATTTT. This codes for CASSFLPTDTQYF.

The V and J genes are TRBV30 and TRBJ1-5, with D maybe TRBD1 (5 bases). Germline lookup yields CDR1 GTSNPN and CDR2 SVGIG (reference sequence). V lost 0 bases, J lost 6 bases, and 12 bases lay in between. The CDR3 length is 14 residues. Here the CDR3 reads CAWSVSGRTQPQHF. CDR3 sequence (DNA): TGTGCCTGGAGTGTTTCAGGGAGGACTCAGCCCCAGCATTTT.

This clone was counted only a few times. The chain recombines TRBV30 with TRBJ2-1, with D tentatively TRBD2 (6 bases). The V end was cut by 2 bases, the J end by 0 bases, with 8 bases between. The CDR3 runs to 14 residues. The V gene's germline CDR1 is GTSNPN and CDR2 SVGIG (reference sequence). The CDR3 protein is CAWSRRVSYNEQFF. CDR3 coding DNA: TGTGCCTGGAGTCGGAGGGTCTCCTACAATGAGCAGTTCTTC.

The chain joins TRBV29-1 to TRBJ2-3; tentative D call: TRBD2 (7 bases). V lost 4 bases and J 1 base, leaving 12 bases between the germline ends. The germline CDR1 and CDR2 sequences are SQVTM and ANQGSEA. The CDR3 has 14 amino acids. The chain's CDR3 is CSVAGAGGTDTQYF. The DNA for the CDR3 is TGCAGCGTTGCAGGGGCGGGGGGCACAGATACGCAGTATTTT.

Concerning this clone: Other DNA sequences in the sample encode the same CDR3. The gene calls are TRBV9 and TRBJ2-6; no definite D call. Trimming stripped 0 bases from V and 0 bases from J, with 4 bases between. This CDR3 region has 15 residues. CDR1 is SGDLS and CDR2 is YYNGEE in the germline V gene. As DNA, the CDR3 is TGTGCCAGCAGCGTAGCTCTCTCTGGGGCCAACGTCCTGACTTTC. As protein: CASSVALSGANVLTF.

The chain's CDR3 is CASSQDRERGDNEQFF. The CDR3 DNA sequence: TGTGCCAGCAGCCAAGATCGGGAGCGGGGAGACAATGAGCAGTTCTTC. The chain has TRBV4-2 and TRBJ2-1; 7 bases fit TRBD2. V lost 0 bases, J lost 5 bases, and 7 bases stayed unmatched. Germline CDR1 reads LGHNA; CDR2 reads YNFKEQ. This CDR3 is built from 16 residues.

This chain connects TRBV30 to TRBJ2-7; D is possibly TRBD1 or TRBD2 (5 bases each). The CDR3 length is 13 residues. V lost 1 base, J lost 0 bases, and 7 bases lay in between. Germline lookup yields CDR1 GTSNPN and CDR2 SVGIG (reference sequence). DNA for the CDR3: TGTGCCTGGAGTGCGGGGCACTCCTACGAGCAGTACTTC. Translation: CAWSAGHSYEQYF.

This clone was detected once. The chain combines TRBV9 with TRBJ2-5; D is perhaps TRBD2 (5 bases). Germline CDR1 SGDLS, CDR2 YYNGEE. V dropped 3 bases and J dropped 2 bases, with 20 bases sitting between them. CDR3 length equals 17 residues. Here the CDR3 reads CASSGRGSGMGQETQYF. In DNA, the CDR3 is TGTGCCAGCAGCGGCCGCGGTTCCGGGATGGGACAAGAGACCCAGTACTTC.

The rearrangement uses TRBV25-1 and TRBJ1-4; TRBD1 matches at 8 bases. The germline V gene encodes CDR1 MGHDK and CDR2 SYGVNS. V dropped 7 bases and J dropped 4; count of bases not matched to a gene: 5. This CDR3 has 14 residues. CDR3 sequence (DNA): TGTGCCAGCACCCGACAGGGGATTAATGAAAAACTGTTTTTT. It codes for CASTRQGINEKLFF.

The rearrangement joins TRBV14 to TRBJ2-7, with a possible D match to TRBD1 (6 bases). Germline CDR1 and CDR2: SGHDN and FVKESK. The germline V and J ends were trimmed by 2 bases and 3 bases, with 14 bases remaining between them. The length of the CDR3 is 15 residues. For the CDR3, the DNA is TGTGCCAGCAGCCAATTAGGTCGGGACAACTACGAGCAGTACTTC. Its translation is CASSQLGRDNYEQYF.

The chain employs TRBV6-6 and TRBJ2-6; 7 nucleotides match TRBD2. The CDR3 totals 16 residues. CDR1 and CDR2 from the germline V gene are MNHNY and SVGAGI (reference sequence). With 0 bases clipped from V and 6 bases from J, the junction kept 5 bases outside the gene matches. CDR3 sequence (DNA): TGTGCCAGCAGTTACTCAGAAGGGAGGGAGGCCAACGTCCTGACTTTC. Amino acids: CASSYSEGREANVLTF.

This clone was observed a handful of times. The chain couples TRBV20-1 to TRBJ2-1; no definite D call. Trimming shortened V by 3 bases and J by 8 bases, and 8 bases separated the two germline ends. The germline CDR1 and CDR2 sequences are DFQATT and SNEGSKA (reference sequence). This CDR3 comprises 11 residues. This chain's CDR3 is CSASSVDEQFF. CDR3 nucleotides: TGCAGTGCTAGCAGTGTGGATGAGCAGTTCTTC.

V is TRBV7-2 and J is TRBJ2-1; 11 bases align to TRBD2. This CDR3 region has 15 residues. J was trimmed by 0 bases and V by 5 bases; bases with no gene match: 0. Per the germline V gene, CDR1 is SGHTA and CDR2 is FQGNSA. CDR3 region: CASSTSGSSYNEQFF. The CDR3 nucleotides read TGTGCCAGCAGCACTAGCGGGAGCTCCTACAATGAGCAGTTCTTC. The entire variable domain, with the rest obtained from reference TRBV7-2 and TRBJ2-1, is as follows: GAGVSQSPSNKVTEKGKDVELRCDPISGHTALYWYRQSLGQGLEFLIYFQGNSAPDKSGLPSDRFSAERTGGSVSTLTIQRTQQEDSAVYLCASSTSGSSYNEQFFGPGTRLTVL.

There are a few counts of this clone. V is TRBV7-9 and J is TRBJ2-7, with unresolved D. Per the germline V gene, CDR1 is SEHNR and CDR2 is FQNEAQ (reference sequence). V lost 7 bases, J lost 2 bases, and 15 bases lay in between. CDR3 length equals 14 residues. The CDR3 DNA follows: TGTGCCAGCACGCGAGCTCGGGCCACCTACGAGCAGTACTTC. Translation gives CASTRARATYEQYF.

The rearrangement links TRBV28 to TRBJ2-3; 7 positions agree with TRBD2. The germline gives CDR1 MDHEN, CDR2 SYDVKM. Losses at the gene ends were 5 bases for V and 2 bases for J; bases not matched to a gene: 10. The CDR3 consists of 16 residues. As DNA, the CDR3 is TGTGCCAGCAGTCCAATTCCGACTAGCCCCACAGATACGCAGTATTTT. The encoded protein is CASSPIPTSPTDTQYF.

The CDR3 nucleotides are TGTGCCTGGACTGCAGGGATGGACTATGGCTACACCTTC. Translated, it gives CAWTAGMDYGYTF. The chain has TRBV30 and TRBJ1-2; TRBD1 is a possible D gene (5 bases). The CDR3 is 13 amino acids. The germline V and J ends were trimmed by 4 bases and 3 bases, with 12 bases remaining between them. Per the germline V gene, CDR1 is GTSNPN and CDR2 is SVGIG (reference sequence).

The table lists this clone with a few counts. The rearrangement links TRBV4-1 to TRBJ2-1; 8 bases are shared with TRBD1. The V and J ends lost 1 base and 13 bases, in that order; junction bases with no gene match: 9. In germline, CDR1 is MGHRA, CDR2 YSYEKL. The CDR3 sequence is 14 residues long. Written as DNA, the CDR3 is TGCGCCAGCAGCCAAGCGGAAGGGGACAGGCAACAGTTCTTC. This gives the protein CASSQAEGDRQQFF.

The rearrangement uses TRBV7-6 and TRBJ1-3; perhaps TRBD1 as D (5 bases). With 7 bases removed from V and 1 base from J, the gap between germline ends came to 17 bases. Germline CDR1 SGHVS, CDR2 FNYEAQ. The CDR3 is 16 residues long. The CDR3 sequence: CASTPGRGLSGNTIYF. The CDR3 region has the DNA TGTGCCAGCACTCCTGGTCGGGGCCTTTCTGGAAACACCATATATTTT.

As to this clone: Being one base from a much bigger clone, this may be a read error. The chain recombines TRBV7-6 with TRBJ2-3; D remains unclear. The CDR3 covers 12 residues. V dropped 1 base and J dropped 4 bases, with 3 bases sitting between them. Germline V lookup: CDR1 SGHVS, CDR2 FNYEAQ. The CDR3 spells CASSLDSDTQYF. CDR3 sequence (DNA): TGTGCCAGCAGCTTAGACTCAGATACGCAGTATTTT.

This clone was counted a few times. The CDR3 DNA sequence: TGTGCCAGCAGCTTAGCCGGACTAGCAGGCTACGAGCAGTACTTC. Its translation: CASSLAGLAGYEQYF. V gene TRBV7-3 combines with J gene TRBJ2-7; 8 bases line up with TRBD2. The germline V gene encodes CDR1 SGHTA and CDR2 FQGTGA. J lost 3 bases, V lost 2 bases, and 6 bases had no gene match. This CDR3 has 15 amino acids.

This clone was seen only once. V gene TRBV14 combines with J gene TRBJ2-3; perhaps TRBD1 as D (5 bases). The CDR3 totals 14 residues. Germline V gives CDR1 SGHDN, CDR2 FVKESK. Trimming left V 1 base short and J 2 bases short, with 7 bases between. The CDR3 nucleotides are TGTGCCAGCAGCCAAGCACAGGTCACAGATACGCAGTATTTT. This encodes CASSQAQVTDTQYF.

This clone has just one count. V and J are TRBV18 and TRBJ2-1; D tentatively reads TRBD1 or TRBD2 (6 bases each). The CDR3 length is 13 residues. Germline V CDR1 and CDR2: KGHSH, LQKENI. Trimming took 0 bases from V and 9 from J, leaving 9 bases between them. CDR3 sequence (DNA): TGTGCCAGCTCACCACCCGGGGGCGGTGAGCAGTTCTTC. The encoded protein is CASSPPGGGEQFF. The complete variable domain, with remaining parts taken from reference TRBV18 and TRBJ2-1, reads NAGVMQNPRHLVRRRGQEARLRCSPMKGHSHVYWYRQLPEEGLKFMVYLQKENIIDESGMPKERFSAEFPKEGPSILRIQQVVRGDSAAYFCASSPPGGGEQFFGPGTRLTVL.

This clone was detected only a few times. The chain has TRBV29-1 and TRBJ2-2, with 11 bases fitting TRBD2. The V gene's germline CDR1 is SQVTM and CDR2 ANQGSEA. V lost 2 bases to trimming and J lost 6 bases; unmatched junction nucleotides: 5. CDR3 size: 15 residues. The CDR3 bases are TGCAGCGTTGAACCTAGCGGGAGGTATGCCGGGGAGCTGTTTTTT. It specifies CSVEPSGRYAGELFF.

The chain combines TRBV15 with TRBJ2-7; TRBD2 agrees at 7 bases. This CDR3 has 14 amino acids. CDR1 is LNHNV, CDR2 YYDKDF, per germline (reference sequence). The ends lost 0 bases at V and 3 bases at J; junction bases unmatched: 2. The CDR3 here is CATSRDGGSYEQYF. CDR3 DNA sequence: TGTGCCACCAGCAGAGACGGCGGGAGCTACGAGCAGTACTTC.

This clone was seen a few times. The V and J genes are TRBV30 and TRBJ2-5; D unresolved. The germline CDR1 and CDR2 sequences are GTSNPN and SVGIG (reference sequence). This CDR3 is 13 amino acids long. Deletions cut 1 base from V and 4 bases from J, with 10 bases between. DNA of the CDR3: TGTGCCTGGAGTGGGGTTCTTTCAGAGACCCAGTACTTC. Its translation: CAWSGVLSETQYF.

The chain links TRBV5-1 to TRBJ2-5; 9 nucleotides line up with TRBD2. J lost 4 bases, V lost 4 bases, and 2 bases had no gene match. The CDR3 loop spans 13 amino acids. Germline CDR1 SGHRS, CDR2 YFSETQ. The CDR3 spells CASSPTSGETQYF. The CDR3 coding sequence is TGCGCCAGCAGCCCGACTAGCGGAGAGACCCAGTACTTC.

J is TRBJ2-7 and V is TRBV9; possibly TRBD1 for D (9 bases). V gave up 2 bases and J gave up 5 bases, with 20 bases separating them. This CDR3 region has 16 residues. Looked up from germline, CDR1 is SGDLS and CDR2 is YYNGEE. The CDR3, as DNA: TGTGCCAGCAGCGTGGGGACAGGGACTAGGAGGGACGAGCAGTACTTC. The encoded protein is CASSVGTGTRRDEQYF. Drawing the rest from reference TRBV9 and TRBJ2-7, the complete variable domain is DSGVTQTPKHLITATGQRVTLRCSPRSGDLSVYWYQQSLDQGLQFLIQYYNGEERAKGNILERFSAQQFPDLHSELNLSSLELGDSALYFCASSVGTGTRRDEQYFGPGTRLTVT.

There are a few counts of this clone. The chain recombines TRBV2 with TRBJ2-5, with 9 bases that match TRBD2. V lost 5 bases and J lost 4; bases outside the gene matches: 5. CDR1 and CDR2 from the germline V gene are SNHLY and FYNNEI. The CDR3 totals 14 residues. The CDR3 DNA follows: TGTGCCAGCAGTAGGACTAGCGCAATAGAGACCCAGTACTTC. Protein: CASSRTSAIETQYF.

This clone was seen more than once but under ten times. The sample has other DNA sequences that encode this CDR3 too. The V and J genes are TRBV29-1 and TRBJ1-1; D call uncertain. In germline, CDR1 is SQVTM, CDR2 ANQGSEA. Trimming cost V 7 bases and J 1 base, with 4 bases left between them. This CDR3 contains 10 residues. The CDR3 sequence: CSGGNTEAFF. The CDR3 DNA reads TGCAGCGGAGGGAACACTGAAGCTTTCTTT.